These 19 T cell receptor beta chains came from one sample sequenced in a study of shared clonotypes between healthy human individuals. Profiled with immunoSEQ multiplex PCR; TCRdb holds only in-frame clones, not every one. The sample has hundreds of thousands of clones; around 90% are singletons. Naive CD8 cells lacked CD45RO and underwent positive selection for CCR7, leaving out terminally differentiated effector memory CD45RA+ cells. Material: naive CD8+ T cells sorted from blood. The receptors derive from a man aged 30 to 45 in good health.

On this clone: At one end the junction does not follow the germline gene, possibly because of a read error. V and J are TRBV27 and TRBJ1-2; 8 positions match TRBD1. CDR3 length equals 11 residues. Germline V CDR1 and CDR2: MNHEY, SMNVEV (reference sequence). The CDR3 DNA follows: TGTGCCAGCACCTCCCGGGACAGGTCCTTCTTC. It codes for CASTSRDRSFF.

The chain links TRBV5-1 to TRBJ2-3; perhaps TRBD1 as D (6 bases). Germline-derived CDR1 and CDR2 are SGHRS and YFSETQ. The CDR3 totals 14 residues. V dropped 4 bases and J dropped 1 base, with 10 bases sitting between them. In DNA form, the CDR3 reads TGCGCCAGCAGCACAAGACAGGGCACAGATACGCAGTATTTT. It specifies CASSTRQGTDTQYF.

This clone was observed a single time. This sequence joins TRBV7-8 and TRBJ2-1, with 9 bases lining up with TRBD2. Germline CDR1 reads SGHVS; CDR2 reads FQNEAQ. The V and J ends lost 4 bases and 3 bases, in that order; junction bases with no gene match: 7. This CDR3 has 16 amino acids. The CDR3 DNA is TGTGCCAGCAGCTCAAAAGCGGGAGGCCTCTACAATGAGCAGTTCTTC. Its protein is CASSSKAGGLYNEQFF.

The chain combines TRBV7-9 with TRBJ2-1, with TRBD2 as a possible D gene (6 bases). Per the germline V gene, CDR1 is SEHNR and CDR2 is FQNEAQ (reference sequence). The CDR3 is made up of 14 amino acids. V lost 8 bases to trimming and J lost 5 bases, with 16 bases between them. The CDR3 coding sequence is TGTGCCAGCGTCCACCGGTGGGGGGACAATGAGCAGTTCTTC. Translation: CASVHRWGDNEQFF.

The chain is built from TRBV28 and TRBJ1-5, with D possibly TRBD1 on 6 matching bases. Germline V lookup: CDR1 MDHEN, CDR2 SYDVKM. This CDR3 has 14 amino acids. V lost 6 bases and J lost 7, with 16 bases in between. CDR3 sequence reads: CASSLGGDYQPQHF. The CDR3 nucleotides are TGTGCCAGCAGCTTAGGGGGGGATTACCAGCCCCAGCATTTT. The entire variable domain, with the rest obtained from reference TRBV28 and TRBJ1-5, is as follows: DVKVTQSSRYLVKRTGEKVFLECVQDMDHENMFWYRQDPGLGLRLIYFSYDVKMKEKGDIPEGYSVSREKKERFSLILESASTNQTSMYLCASSLGGDYQPQHFGDGTRLSIL.

CDR3 DNA: TGTGCCACCAGCGGAACTAGCGGGAGACTCGCAGATACGCAGTATTTT. Encoded protein: CATSGTSGRLADTQYF. V gene TRBV15 combines with J gene TRBJ2-3; 11 nucleotides match TRBD2. Per the germline V gene, CDR1 is LNHNV and CDR2 is YYDKDF (reference sequence). The CDR3 is 16 amino acids. With 5 bases clipped from V and 4 bases from J, the junction kept 8 bases outside the gene matches.

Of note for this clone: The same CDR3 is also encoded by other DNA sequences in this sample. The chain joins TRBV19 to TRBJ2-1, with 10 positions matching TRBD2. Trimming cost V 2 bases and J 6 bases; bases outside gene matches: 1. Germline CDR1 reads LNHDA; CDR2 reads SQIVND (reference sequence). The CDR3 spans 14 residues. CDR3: CASSILAGVNEQFF. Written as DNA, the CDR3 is TGTGCCAGTAGTATACTAGCGGGAGTCAATGAGCAGTTCTTC.

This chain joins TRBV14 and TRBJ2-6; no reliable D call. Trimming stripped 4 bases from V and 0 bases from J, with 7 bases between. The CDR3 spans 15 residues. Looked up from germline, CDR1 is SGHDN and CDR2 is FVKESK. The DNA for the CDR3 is TGTGCCAGCAGCCCGCTGACCTCTGGGGCCAACGTCCTGACTTTC. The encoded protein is CASSPLTSGANVLTF.

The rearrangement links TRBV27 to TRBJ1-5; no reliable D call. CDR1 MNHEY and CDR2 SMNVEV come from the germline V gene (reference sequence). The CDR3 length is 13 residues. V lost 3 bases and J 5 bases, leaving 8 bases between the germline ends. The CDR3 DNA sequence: TGTGCCAGCAGTTTCAACCCCGATCAGCCCCAGCATTTT. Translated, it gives CASSFNPDQPQHF.

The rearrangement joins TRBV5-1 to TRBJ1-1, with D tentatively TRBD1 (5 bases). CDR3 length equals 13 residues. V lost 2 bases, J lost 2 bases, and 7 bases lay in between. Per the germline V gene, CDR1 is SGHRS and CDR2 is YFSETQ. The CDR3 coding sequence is TGCGCCAGCAGCTTACAGGAAAACACTGAAGCTTTCTTT. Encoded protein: CASSLQENTEAFF.

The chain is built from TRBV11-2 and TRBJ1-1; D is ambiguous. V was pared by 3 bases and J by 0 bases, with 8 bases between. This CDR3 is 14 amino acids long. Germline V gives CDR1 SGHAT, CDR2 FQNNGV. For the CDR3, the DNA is TGTGCCAGCAGCTTGGGCAGTATGAACACTGAAGCTTTCTTT. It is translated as CASSLGSMNTEAFF.

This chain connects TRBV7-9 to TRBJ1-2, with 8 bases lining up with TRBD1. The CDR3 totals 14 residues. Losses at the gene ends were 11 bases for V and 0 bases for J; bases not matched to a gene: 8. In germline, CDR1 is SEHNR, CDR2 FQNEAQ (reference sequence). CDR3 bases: TGTGCCGGGGAACAGGGGGGATCTAACTATGGCTACACCTTC. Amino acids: CAGEQGGSNYGYTF.

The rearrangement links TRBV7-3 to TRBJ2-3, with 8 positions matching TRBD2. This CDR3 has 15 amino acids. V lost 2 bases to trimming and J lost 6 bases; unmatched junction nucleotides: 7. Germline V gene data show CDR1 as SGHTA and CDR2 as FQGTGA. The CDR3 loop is CASSLLGLAQDTQYF. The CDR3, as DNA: TGTGCCAGCAGCTTACTCGGACTAGCCCAGGATACGCAGTATTTT.

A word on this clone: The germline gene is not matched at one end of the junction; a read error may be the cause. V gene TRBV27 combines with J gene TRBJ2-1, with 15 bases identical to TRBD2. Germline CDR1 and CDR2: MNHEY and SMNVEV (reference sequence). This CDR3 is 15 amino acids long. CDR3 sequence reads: CASSPGTSGRNAQFF. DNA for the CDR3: TGTGCCAGCAGTCCAGGGACTAGCGGGAGGAATGCGCAGTTCTTC.

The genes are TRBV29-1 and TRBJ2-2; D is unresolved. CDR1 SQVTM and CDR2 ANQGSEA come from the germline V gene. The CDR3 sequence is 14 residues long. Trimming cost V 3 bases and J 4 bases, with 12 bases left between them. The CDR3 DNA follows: TGCAGCGTTGAGAACCCGCAAGTCACCGGGGAGCTGTTTTTT. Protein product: CSVENPQVTGELFF.

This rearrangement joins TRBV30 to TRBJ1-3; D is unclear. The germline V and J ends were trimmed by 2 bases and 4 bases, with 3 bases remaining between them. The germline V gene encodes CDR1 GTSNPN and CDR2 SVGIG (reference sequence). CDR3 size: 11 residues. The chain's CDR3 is CAWSLGNTIYF. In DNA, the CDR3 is TGTGCCTGGAGTTTGGGAAACACCATATATTTT.

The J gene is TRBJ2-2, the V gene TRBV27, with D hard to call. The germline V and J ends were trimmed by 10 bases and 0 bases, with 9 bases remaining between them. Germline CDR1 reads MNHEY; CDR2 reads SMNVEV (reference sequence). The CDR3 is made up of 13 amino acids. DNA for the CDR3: TGTGCCACCAGACCCTCGAACACCGGGGAGCTGTTTTTT. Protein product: CATRPSNTGELFF.

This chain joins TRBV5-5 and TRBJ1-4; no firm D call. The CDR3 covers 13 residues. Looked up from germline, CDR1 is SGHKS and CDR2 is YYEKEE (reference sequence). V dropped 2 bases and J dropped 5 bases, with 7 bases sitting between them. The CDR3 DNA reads TGTGCCAGCAGCTTTGACCTAAATGAAAAACTGTTTTTT. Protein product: CASSFDLNEKLFF. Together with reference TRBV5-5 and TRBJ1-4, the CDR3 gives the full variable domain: DAGVTQSPTHLIKTRGQQVTLRCSPISGHKSVSWYQQVLGQGPQFIFQYYEKEERGRGNFPDRFSARQFPNYSSELNVNALLLGDSALYLCASSFDLNEKLFFGSGTQLSVL.

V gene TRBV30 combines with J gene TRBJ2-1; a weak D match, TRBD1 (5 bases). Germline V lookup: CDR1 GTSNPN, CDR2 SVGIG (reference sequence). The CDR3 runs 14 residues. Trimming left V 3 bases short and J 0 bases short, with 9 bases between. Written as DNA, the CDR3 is TGTGCCTGGAGAGGGGTGAGCTCCTACAATGAGCAGTTCTTC. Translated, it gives CAWRGVSSYNEQFF.